The clone carrying this TCR beta chain came up many times. Its antigen is not known. This entry belongs to a study of T cells after yellow fever vaccination. The overall study: Preparation used SMART-Seq v4 Ultra Low Input for the low-cell-number fractions. Study-level results: Weaker in magnitude, the secondary response showed a faster peak on day 5 versus 15. CD4 and CD8 compartments shared a small share of clonotypes.

Template switching by 5'RACE produced TCR cDNA, adding a universal primer site and UMIs. MiXCR, run by TCRdb on the 5' RACE reads, gives a single entry per CDR3 protein. The sample lists roughly 310,000 distinct CDR3 sequences, around 4% occurring once. With 1 base removed from V and 3 bases from J, the gap between germline ends came to 17 bases. The germline CDR1 and CDR2 sequences are SGHDT and YYEEEE. CDR3 length equals 18 residues. The rearrangement uses TRBV5-6 and TRBJ2-6; D possibly corresponds to TRBD1 (5 bases). Sequencing used PBMCs, obtained on the day of the yellow fever booster vaccination. The source of this sequence is a man between 18 and 35 years old who received the YFV17D yellow fever vaccine. This chain's CDR3 is CASSLLGRVGIGANVLTF. DNA for the CDR3: TGTGCCAGCAGCTTGCTAGGCAGGGTGGGAATTGGGGCCAACGTCCTGACTTTC.